This TCR beta chain originates from a study of T cells in localized non-small cell lung cancer. Study-wide results and limits: Paired adjacent lung recovered a median about 60 of the top 100 tumor clones.

The CDR3 contains 14 residues. Looked up from germline, CDR1 is SGDLS and CDR2 is YYNGEE. The germline V and J ends were trimmed by 4 bases and 3 bases, with 11 bases remaining between them. Clones were read by immunoSEQ multiplex PCR, and TCRdb kept only the in-frame ones, dropping some. Among 9,500 to 10,000 clones listed, just under 45% were seen once. As to this clone: The antigen is undetermined.

The receptor's source is a woman between 35 and 70 years old with stage I lung adenocarcinoma. The material sequenced was lymph node tissue, taken before any cancer treatment. The rearrangement joins TRBV9 to TRBJ1-5, with D possibly TRBD1 on 6 matching bases. CDR3 coding DNA: TGTGCCAGCAGCCCCGACAGGTCCAATCAGCCCCAGCATTTT. Translated: CASSPDRSNQPQHF.